This T cell receptor beta chain was recorded in a study of blood T cell repertoires in COVID-19. The CDR3 has 13 residues. From germline, CDR1 is SNHLY and CDR2 FYNNEI. The J segment lost 7 bases and the V segment lost 0 bases, leaving 2 bases of the junction unmatched. The assay was immunoSEQ multiplex PCR, and TCRdb's table has in-frame clones only and misses some. Among hundreds of thousands of clones listed, around 87% were seen once. Clinical history as reported by participants underpinned cohort assignment. The sample taken for sequencing was PBMCs or T cells enriched from blood (not recorded which). The V gene is TRBV2, the J gene TRBJ2-5; TRBD2 matches at 7 bases. The clonotype was recovered from a man aged 25 to 45 who had recovered from COVID-19. The CDR3 here is CASSEAGGTTQYF. CDR3 nucleotides: TGTGCCAGCAGTGAAGCGGGGGGGACGACCCAGTACTTC.